A selection of T cell receptor beta chains follows, all from one sample in a study of shared clonotypes between healthy human individuals. Clones were read by immunoSEQ multiplex PCR, and TCRdb kept only the in-frame ones, dropping some. The sample comprises about 2.1 million clones, 90% to 95% of which are singletons, and 1.5% to 2% rests with the top ten. Sequencing input: naive CD8+ T cells from PBMCs. The receptors originated from a man between 18 and 35 years old in good health. Some clones in this sample may be carry-over from other donors' samples. The CDR3 runs from the conserved cysteine through the conserved F or W. Fields, in order: clone size, J gene, D gene, V gene, CDR3 DNA, CDR3 protein. D genes are given only for firm matches. The listing skips clone size in some rows; elsewhere it reads once, few, many or a size class.

>NA|TRBJ2-2|NA|TRBV11-2
TGTGCCAGCAGCCCCTTCCGGGACTTGGGCACCGGGGAGCTGTTTTTT
CASSPFRDLGTGELFF
>NA|TRBJ1-1|NA|TRBV9
TGTGCCAGCAGCCCGCGGGACTTGAACACTGAAGCTTTCTTT
CASSPRDLNTEAFF
>NA|TRBJ2-7|TRBD2|TRBV19
TGTGCCAGTAGTCCCCGATGGAGCGGGAGGGCCTACGAGCAGTACTTC
CASSPRWSGRAYEQYF
>NA|TRBJ1-5|NA|TRBV2
TGTGCCAGCAGTGATGGGGGGATATTGGATCAGCCCCAGCATTTT
CASSDGGILDQPQHF
>NA|TRBJ1-1|NA|TRBV15
TGTGCCACCAGCAGACCTATCCCGGGGGTAAACACTGAAGCTTTCTTT
CATSRPIPGVNTEAFF
>NA|TRBJ1-2|TRBD1|TRBV27
TGTGCCAGCAGTTTAAACAGGGGGCTATCTAACTATGGCTACACCTTC
CASSLNRGLSNYGYTF
>NA|TRBJ2-2|TRBD1|TRBV7-8
TGTGCCAGCAGCTCCCCTTCTAGGGGGCCACACACCGGGGAGCTGTTTTTT
CASSSPSRGPHTGELFF
>NA|TRBJ1-2|NA|TRBV5-1
TGCGCCAGCAGCCGGGACGATGGCTACACCTTC
CASSRDDGYTF
>NA|TRBJ1-4|NA|TRBV7-8
TGTGCCAGCAAAGGGGGGATCAATGAAAAACTGTTTTTT
CASKGGINEKLFF
>NA|TRBJ2-7|NA|TRBV7-3
TGTGCCAGCAGCGCCCTGGGAGCCTACGAGCAGTACTTC
CASSALGAYEQYF
>NA|TRBJ1-5|NA|TRBV27
TGTGCCAGCAGTCCCAGGGGATATAGCAATCAGCCCCAGCATTTT
CASSPRGYSNQPQHF
>NA|TRBJ2-3|NA|TRBV11-1
TGTGCCAGCAGCTCAACATGGGAGTGGAGCACAGATACGCAGTATTTT
CASSSTWEWSTDTQYF
>NA|TRBJ1-3|NA|TRBV9
TGTGCCAGCAGCGTAAACGGAAACACCATATATTTT
CASSVNGNTIYF
>NA|TRBJ2-1|TRBD1|TRBV11-2
TGTGCCAGCAGCGCCGCCGGGACAGGGGGAATTTCGGGAAATGAGCAGTTCTTC
CASSAAGTGGISGNEQFF
>once|TRBJ2-1|NA|TRBV6-5
TGTGCCAGCAGTTACTCCGGGGGTGAGCAGTTCTTC
CASSYSGGEQFF
>NA|TRBJ1-2|NA|TRBV28
TGTGCCAGCAGTTTACTAGACAGGAAGGAGGACTATGGCTACACCTTC
CASSLLDRKEDYGYTF
>once|TRBJ2-1|NA|TRBV27
TGTGCCAGCAGTTGGGGGGGACAGAAGTACAATGAGCAGTTCTTC
CASSWGGQKYNEQFF
>NA|TRBJ2-5|TRBD1|TRBV9
TGTGCCAGCAGCCCGGACAGGGAAGAGACCCAGTACTTC
CASSPDREETQYF
>NA|TRBJ2-7|TRBD1|TRBV28
TGTGCCAGCCGACAGGGGGTCTACGAGCAGTACTTC
CASRQGVYEQYF
>NA|TRBJ2-3|TRBD2|TRBV6-5
TGTGCCAGCAGGAGGGGGACTAGCCCCCCAGATACGCAGTATTTT
CASRRGTSPPDTQYF
>NA|TRBJ2-7|NA|TRBV4-3
TGCGCCAGCAGCCAAGAACGGGAGAAGGGGTACGAGCAGTACTTC
CASSQEREKGYEQYF
>NA|TRBJ2-1|TRBD2|TRBV27
TGTGCCAGCAGTTTATTACTAGCGGGTAGCTCCTACAATGAGCAGTTCTTC
CASSLLLAGSSYNEQFF
>NA|TRBJ2-7|TRBD2|TRBV7-6
TGTGCCAGCAGCCCCAAGGCTAGCGGGAGGGTTAGCTCCTACGAGCAGTACTTC
CASSPKASGRVSSYEQYF
>NA|TRBJ1-5|NA|TRBV9
TGTGCCAGCAGCGGAGGACGGGGTGTCCAGCATTTT
CASSGGRGVQHF